The entry below describes one T cell receptor beta chain. The V gene's germline CDR1 is SEHNR and CDR2 FQNEAQ (reference sequence). The CDR3 covers 14 residues. V gave up 1 base and J gave up 5 bases; unmatched junction bases: 2. Libraries were prepared by immunoSEQ multiplex PCR; TCRdb keeps only in-frame clonotypes and omits some of them. The data hold fewer than 85,000 clones, with around 79% observed a single time. This record comes from a study of cytotoxic CD8 clonotypes in ibrutinib-treated CLL. The sequences come from PBMCs, collected after 12 months of ibrutinib treatment. The chain has TRBV7-9 and TRBJ2-5, with 9 bases aligning to TRBD1. This TCR came from a human donor with chronic lymphocytic leukemia. The CDR3, as DNA: TGTGCCAGCAGCTTAGTTGGGACAGGGGAGACCCAGTACTTC. This translates into CASSLVGTGETQYF.